One sample yielded the 23 T cell receptor beta chains listed below, sequenced in a study of response to subunit inactivated influenza vaccine. One entry per CDR3 protein results from TCRdb running MiXCR on the RT-PCR reads. The sample has 500,000 to 700,000 distinct CDR3 sequences; 20% to 25% are singletons. The data also belong to a second study, concerning T cells expressing NK-cell markers. Per that paper: What made the TCR beta cDNA was 5'RACE template switching with UMIs.

The specimen was CD4+ T cells sorted from PBMCs, collected approximately 13 days after vaccination. These receptors were obtained from a man aged 50 to 59 who received an inactivated influenza vaccine.

This clonotype has only a few counts. V gene TRBV4-2 combines with J gene TRBJ2-3; D might be TRBD2 (7 bases). CDR3 length equals 17 residues. Germline V lookup: CDR1 LGHNA, CDR2 YNFKEQ. Trimming shortened V by 0 bases and J by 4 bases, and 17 bases separated the two germline ends. In DNA form, the CDR3 reads TGTGCCAGCAGCCAAGATGGAGGGGGGGCAGGAGCAGATACGCAGTATTTT. This codes for CASSQDGGGAGADTQYF.

The rearrangement uses TRBV2 and TRBJ1-2; perhaps TRBD1 as D (6 bases). The CDR3 totals 14 residues. Trimming took off 4 bases at V and 3 bases at J, with 12 bases between the two ends. Per the germline V gene, CDR1 is SNHLY and CDR2 is FYNNEI. The CDR3 region is CASSVTGIHYGYTF. The CDR3 DNA is TGTGCCAGCAGTGTAACAGGGATACACTATGGCTACACCTTC. Filled out from reference TRBV2 and TRBJ1-2, the complete variable domain reads EPEVTQTPSHQVTQMGQEVILRCVPISNHLYFYWYRQILGQKVEFLVSFYNNEISEKSEIFDDQFSVERPDGSNFTLKIRSTKLEDSAMYFCASSVTGIHYGYTFGSGTRLTVV.

This chain joins TRBV30 and TRBJ1-2; D is undetermined. This CDR3 spans 14 amino acids. In germline, CDR1 is GTSNPN, CDR2 SVGIG (reference sequence). V shed 1 base and J shed 2 bases, with 11 bases lying between them. Written as DNA, the CDR3 is TGTGCCTGGAGTGCGGGGATGATGAACTATGGCTACACCTTC. It translates to CAWSAGMMNYGYTF.

The chain combines TRBV18 with TRBJ1-4, with TRBD1 matching over 7 bases. J gave up 8 bases and V 3 bases, and 9 bases lay outside the gene matches. The length of the CDR3 is 15 residues. Germline-derived CDR1 and CDR2 are KGHSH and LQKENI. The CDR3 sequence: CASSPPTGLGEKLFF. In DNA form, the CDR3 reads TGTGCCAGCTCACCGCCGACAGGGCTAGGCGAAAAACTGTTTTTT.

The V and J genes are TRBV19 and TRBJ2-5; 13 positions agree with TRBD2. The CDR3 sequence is 21 residues long. Germline V gives CDR1 LNHDA, CDR2 SQIVND (reference sequence). V dropped 2 bases and J dropped 3; count of bases not matched to a gene: 18. The CDR3 loop reads CASSIMGQGGTSGIAEETQYF. CDR3 coding DNA: TGTGCCAGTAGTATAATGGGACAGGGGGGGACTAGCGGGATCGCCGAAGAGACCCAGTACTTC.

V usage is TRBV20-1 and J usage is TRBJ2-7, with TRBD2 as a possible D gene (6 bases). Germline CDR1 and CDR2: DFQATT and SNEGSKA (reference sequence). The CDR3 has 16 amino acids. V gave up 0 bases and J gave up 3 bases, with 18 bases separating them. Here the CDR3 reads CSARDEVGVADYEQYF. CDR3 nucleotides: TGCAGTGCTAGAGATGAAGTTGGTGTAGCGGACTACGAGCAGTACTTC.

This clonotype was picked up a small number of times. The chain employs TRBV6-1 and TRBJ2-2, with unresolved D. The V end was cut by 6 bases, the J end by 6 bases, with 23 bases between. CDR1 is MNHNS, CDR2 SASEGT, per germline. This CDR3 is 17 amino acids long. CDR3 sequence: CASSPVPSYSPAGELFF. CDR3 nucleotides: TGTGCCAGCAGCCCCGTACCCTCCTACTCGCCGGCCGGGGAGCTGTTTTTT.

The V and J genes are TRBV6-1 and TRBJ2-5; 8 bases match TRBD1. Germline V gene lookup returns CDR1 MNHNS and CDR2 SASEGT. CDR3 size: 13 residues. V shed 6 bases, J shed 5 bases, and the junction held 5 bases outside the gene matches. Written as DNA, the CDR3 is TGTGCCAGCAGAGGTTACAGGGGGGAGACCCAGTACTTC. Translation gives CASRGYRGETQYF.

This clonotype was detected only a few times. V and J are TRBV6-5 and TRBJ1-5; D uncertain. The CDR3 runs 14 residues. Germline V gives CDR1 MNHEY, CDR2 SVGAGI. Trimming cost V 2 bases and J 6 bases, with 11 bases left between them. CDR3 sequence (DNA): TGTGCCAGCAGTTACGGCCCCGGTGGTCAGCCCCAGCATTTT. Translating it yields CASSYGPGGQPQHF.

The J gene is TRBJ1-6, the V gene TRBV28; TRBD1 agrees at 8 bases. Germline V lookup: CDR1 MDHEN, CDR2 SYDVKM. The CDR3 contains 15 residues. V shed 6 bases, J shed 7 bases, and the junction held 8 bases outside the gene matches. The CDR3 here is CASREYGQGNSPLHF. In DNA form, the CDR3 reads TGTGCCAGCAGGGAATACGGACAGGGAAATTCACCCCTCCACTTT. Combining the CDR3 with reference TRBV28 and TRBJ1-6 gives the whole variable domain DVKVTQSSRYLVKRTGEKVFLECVQDMDHENMFWYRQDPGLGLRLIYFSYDVKMKEKGDIPEGYSVSREKKERFSLILESASTNQTSMYLCASREYGQGNSPLHFGNGTRLTVT.

The rearrangement uses TRBV4-3 and TRBJ2-5, with TRBD2 matching 12 bases. Germline loops: CDR1 LGHNA, CDR2 YSLEER. This CDR3 is built from 15 residues. V was clipped by 5 bases and J by 1 base; unmatched bases: 2. The CDR3 protein is CASSRTSGTQETQYF. The CDR3 DNA sequence: TGCGCCAGCAGCAGGACTAGCGGGACCCAAGAGACCCAGTACTTC.

This rearrangement joins TRBV29-1 to TRBJ1-1; D is ambiguous. In germline, CDR1 is SQVTM, CDR2 ANQGSEA. The CDR3 totals 13 residues. With 5 bases removed from V and 0 bases from J, the gap between germline ends came to 10 bases. The CDR3 DNA sequence: TGCAGCGTTAGCGGCCACATGAACACTGAAGCTTTCTTT. The encoded protein is CSVSGHMNTEAFF. Combining the CDR3 with reference TRBV29-1 and TRBJ1-1 gives the whole variable domain SAVISQKPSRDICQRGTSLTIQCQVDSQVTMMFWYRQQPGQSLTLIATANQGSEATYESGFVIDKFPISRPNLTFSTLTVSNMSPEDSSIYLCSVSGHMNTEAFFGQGTRLTVV.

This chain links TRBV28 with TRBJ2-3; D is perhaps TRBD1 (6 bases). Trimming cost V 6 bases and J 7 bases, with 17 bases left between them. The CDR3 loop spans 14 amino acids. Germline loops: CDR1 MDHEN, CDR2 SYDVKM. The CDR3 spells CASRPDRTSNTQYF. CDR3 DNA sequence: TGTGCCAGCAGACCAGACAGGACCTCTAATACGCAGTATTTT. The full variable domain, with the rest looked up from reference TRBV28 and TRBJ2-3, is DVKVTQSSRYLVKRTGEKVFLECVQDMDHENMFWYRQDPGLGLRLIYFSYDVKMKEKGDIPEGYSVSREKKERFSLILESASTNQTSMYLCASRPDRTSNTQYFGPGTRLTVL.

This clonotype came up a few times. The chain recombines TRBV15 with TRBJ2-1; 13 nucleotides match TRBD2. V was pared by 2 bases and J by 10 bases, with 11 bases of the junction left unmatched. The CDR3 contains 17 residues. Germline V gives CDR1 LNHNV, CDR2 YYDKDF (reference sequence). CDR3 in amino acids: CATSRNLGLAGPSEQFF. The CDR3 DNA reads as TGTGCCACCAGCAGAAACTTGGGACTAGCGGGACCCTCCGAGCAGTTCTTC.

The J gene is TRBJ2-3, the V gene TRBV4-1; D may be TRBD2 (6 bases). V lost 1 base to trimming and J lost 3 bases, with 11 bases between them. This CDR3 region has 15 residues. Germline CDR1 is MGHRA and CDR2 is YSYEKL. The CDR3 DNA sequence: TGCGCCAGCAGCCAAGCAGAACTAGCAACAGATACGCAGTATTTT. It specifies CASSQAELATDTQYF.

This rearrangement joins TRBV25-1 to TRBJ2-7, with a tentative D call TRBD1 (5 bases). CDR3 length equals 11 residues. Trimming took off 10 bases at V and 4 bases at J, with 11 bases between the two ends. Germline CDR1 and CDR2: MGHDK and SYGVNS. CDR3 region: CATQGIYEQYF. As DNA, the CDR3 is TGTGCCACCCAGGGTATTTACGAGCAGTACTTC.

The chain is built from TRBV20-1 and TRBJ1-3; no clear D gene. The CDR3 consists of 14 residues. Between the trimmed V and J ends, which lost 4 bases and 0 bases, there was a span of 10 bases. The germline V gene encodes CDR1 DFQATT and CDR2 SNEGSKA (reference sequence). The DNA for the CDR3 is TGCAGTGCTACACTGGATAACTCTGGAAACACCATATATTTT. It yields the protein CSATLDNSGNTIYF.

The rearrangement joins TRBV28 to TRBJ2-1; D ambiguous. The germline gives CDR1 MDHEN, CDR2 SYDVKM. V dropped 3 bases and J dropped 0 bases, with 21 bases sitting between them. The CDR3 spans 19 residues. CDR3 coding DNA: TGTGCCAGCAGTTTGGGCCTTATCCGGATGGAAAGCTCCTACAATGAGCAGTTCTTC. Encoded protein: CASSLGLIRMESSYNEQFF.

This clonotype was detected a few times. The chain employs TRBV7-8 and TRBJ2-2; D unclear. The length of the CDR3 is 13 residues. The germline gives CDR1 SGHVS, CDR2 FQNEAQ. V was cut by 2 bases and J by 3 bases, with 4 bases left in between. The CDR3, as DNA: TGTGCCAGCAGCTTATCACACACCGGGGAGCTGTTTTTT. This gives the protein CASSLSHTGELFF.

The rearrangement links TRBV9 to TRBJ1-1; TRBD1 might be the D (5 bases). V lost 0 bases to trimming and J lost 2 bases, with 14 bases between them. The CDR3 length is 16 residues. CDR1 is SGDLS, CDR2 YYNGEE, per germline. The CDR3 region is CASSVASTRANTEAFF. In DNA form, the CDR3 reads TGTGCCAGCAGCGTAGCAAGTACCAGGGCTAACACTGAAGCTTTCTTT.

The rearrangement uses TRBV28 and TRBJ2-7, with TRBD2 as a possible D gene (5 bases). V was shortened by 4 bases and J by 2 bases, with 12 bases between the two germline ends. Germline loops: CDR1 MDHEN, CDR2 SYDVKM. The CDR3 length is 14 residues. CDR3 sequence: CASSYSGKAYEQYF. The CDR3 bases are TGTGCCAGCAGTTATTCCGGGAAAGCCTACGAGCAGTACTTC. The full variable domain, with the rest looked up from reference TRBV28 and TRBJ2-7, is DVKVTQSSRYLVKRTGEKVFLECVQDMDHENMFWYRQDPGLGLRLIYFSYDVKMKEKGDIPEGYSVSREKKERFSLILESASTNQTSMYLCASSYSGKAYEQYFGPGTRLTVT.

This clonotype was counted only a few times. The chain combines TRBV4-2 with TRBJ2-1; the match to TRBD2 covers 10 bases. The CDR3 extends over 19 amino acids. The germline CDR1 and CDR2 sequences are LGHNA and YNFKEQ. V trimming: 1 base; J trimming: 4 bases; junction bases outside the gene matches: 13. The CDR3 DNA is TGTGCCAGCAGCCAAGGACCTTCTCTAGCGGGAGTCGGATACAATGAGCAGTTCTTC. It is translated as CASSQGPSLAGVGYNEQFF.

This clonotype was counted between two and nine times. V is TRBV10-3 and J is TRBJ2-7, with TRBD2 matching 8 bases. CDR1 and CDR2 from the germline V gene are ENHRY and SYGVKD. Trimming took 10 bases from V and 2 from J; bases not matched to a gene: 10. The CDR3 has 14 residues. Written as DNA, the CDR3 is TGTGCCACCCACGATCCAGCGGGGGCCTACGAGCAGTACTTC. This translates into CATHDPAGAYEQYF.